This record covers a single TCR beta chain. The antigen is not known. The CDR3 length is 15 residues. Per the germline V gene, CDR1 is KGHDR and CDR2 is SFDVKD. Trimming at V came to 4 bases and at J to 5 bases, leaving 4 bases not matched to a gene. This sample was taken from a study of blood T cells in healthy people across ages. Findings of the study overall: It was the long-lived donors that had more naive CD4+ cells and higher diversity than aged donors. The donors' CMV status was not determined, possibly confounding changes in expanded clonotypes.

Peripheral blood, 9.5 to 10 milliliters per donor, was collected. Next came a second PCR, run for roughly 6 to 11 cycles, which used a sample-barcoded 5' primer along with a J-beta primer mix. Per sample, CDR3-containing paired-end reads numbered at least 2.5 million. TCRdb independently ran MiXCR on the 5' RACE reads; one entry per CDR3 protein. The table lists over 700,000 distinct CDR3 sequences, about 53% of them singletons. Sequenced sample: blood. The TCR was taken from a man older than 75 in good health. The chain couples TRBV24-1 to TRBJ1-1; TRBD1 aligns across 12 bases. The CDR3: CATSDPGQGATEAFF. Here the CDR3 DNA reads TGTGCCACCAGTGACCCGGGACAGGGGGCTACTGAAGCTTTCTTT.